Given below is one T cell receptor (beta chain) in context. Here immunoSEQ multiplex PCR was the method, and the copy in TCRdb shows in-frame clones only, minus some. Of around 150,000 clones in the sample, about nine tenths were seen once. The entry originates in a study of blood T cell repertoires in COVID-19. The material sequenced was peripheral blood. This sequence originates from a woman aged 55-69 years who had recovered from COVID-19.

The CDR3 protein is CASSPQDQAGELFF. CDR3 nucleotides: TGTGCCAGCTCACCACAAGACCAGGCCGGGGAGCTGTTTTTT. The rearrangement links TRBV18 to TRBJ2-2; D remains ambiguous. Deletions cut 1 base from V and 6 bases from J, with 9 bases between. The CDR3 is 14 amino acids. CDR1 and CDR2 (germline): KGHSH, LQKENI.